This T cell receptor beta chain was obtained from a study of T cells in localized non-small cell lung cancer. General study points: There was higher T cell clonality in uninvolved adjacent lung than in tumor, and it was highest there. Heterogeneity remains possible, as sequencing covered one tumor region only. When the top 100 tumor clones were examined, a median about 60 of them also appeared in the adjacent lung, which was paired and uninvolved.

CDR1 is SNHLY, CDR2 FYNNEI, per germline. This CDR3 spans 16 amino acids. V lost 2 bases and J lost 0, with 10 bases in between. Method: immunoSEQ multiplex PCR; TCRdb's copy keeps in-frame clones and lacks some. This sample yields nearly 15,000 clones, of which approximately 85% are seen a single time; approximately 4% belongs to the top ten. In the case of this clone: Its matching antigen is unknown.

The clonotype was recovered from a woman aged 35-75 years with stage I lung adenocarcinoma. This sequence joins TRBV2 and TRBJ1-4; D is unclear. The specimen was peripheral blood, collected before any cancer treatment. CDR3 sequence (DNA): TGTGCCAGCAGTGAACCTTCCACGGCAACTAATGAAAAACTGTTTTTT. Protein: CASSEPSTATNEKLFF.